This TCR beta chain was obtained from a study of T cell repertoires and HLA-DP antigens. The CDR3 loop spans 17 amino acids. Trimming pared 2 bases from V and 9 bases from J, leaving 24 bases between. Germline CDR1 is SEHNR and CDR2 is FQNEAQ (reference sequence). Notes on this clone: No antigen is known for it.

Clones were read by immunoSEQ multiplex PCR, and TCRdb kept only the in-frame ones, dropping some. This sample carries about 89,000 clones, roughly nine tenths of them seen once, and the ten largest clones take less than 2%. The chain employs TRBV7-9 and TRBJ2-3, with D perhaps TRBD1 (6 bases). What was sequenced was CD4+ T cells from PBMCs. The clonotype comes from a man in his fifties in good health and CMV-seronegative. The CDR3 sequence is CASSLRGLKISLDTQYF. Here the CDR3 DNA reads TGTGCCAGCAGCTTAAGGGGGTTGAAAATTAGTTTGGACACGCAGTATTTT.